The clone carrying this TCR beta chain was counted at least ten times. The target antigen is unknown. This specimen comes from a study of CD8 T cells in ankylosing spondylitis. Regarding the study as a whole: Some motif variants were previously reported in reactive arthritis synovial fluid and blood. Several highly homologous variants formed a TCR beta motif that appeared characteristic of ankylosing spondylitis blood. Disease-linked clones were found to be CD8+ and relatively rare in peripheral blood.

Germline CDR1 SGDLS, CDR2 YYNGEE. The CDR3 consists of 14 residues. Between the trimmed V and J ends, which lost 4 bases and 1 base, there was a span of 11 bases. TCRdb used MiXCR to reprocess the 5' RACE reads, holding one entry per CDR3 protein. The sample holds roughly 140,000 distinct CDR3 sequences, under 45% seen once. The origin of this receptor is a male donor with ankylosing spondylitis. The V gene is TRBV9, the J gene TRBJ1-2; no definite D call. The sequencing sample was made of synovial fluid, either unsorted or a sorted T cell fraction (not recorded which). The CDR3 DNA reads TGTGCCAGCAGCCCCCTGACGGGTAACTATGGCTACACCTTC. Translated, it gives CASSPLTGNYGYTF.